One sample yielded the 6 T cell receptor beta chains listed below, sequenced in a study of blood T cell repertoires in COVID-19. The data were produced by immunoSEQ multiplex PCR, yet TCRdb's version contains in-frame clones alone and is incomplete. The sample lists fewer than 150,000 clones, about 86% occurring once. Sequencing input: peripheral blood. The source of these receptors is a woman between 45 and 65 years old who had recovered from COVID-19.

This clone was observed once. CDR3 nucleotide sequence: TGTGCCAGCAGTTATCAGGGTACTGGAAACACCATATATTTT. This gives the protein CASSYQGTGNTIYF. J is TRBJ1-3 and V is TRBV6-6, with a weak D call TRBD1 (5 bases). Germline CDR1 is MNHNY and CDR2 is SVGAGI (reference sequence). The CDR3 is 14 residues long. Between the trimmed V and J ends, which lost 3 bases and 2 bases, there was a span of 8 bases.

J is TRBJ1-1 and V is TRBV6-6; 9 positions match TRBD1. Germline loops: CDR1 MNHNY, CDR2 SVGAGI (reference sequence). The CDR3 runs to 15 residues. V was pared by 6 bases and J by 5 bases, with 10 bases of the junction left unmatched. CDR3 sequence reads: CASREPGQGRTEAFF. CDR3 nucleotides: TGTGCCAGCAGAGAACCGGGACAGGGTAGAACTGAAGCTTTCTTT.

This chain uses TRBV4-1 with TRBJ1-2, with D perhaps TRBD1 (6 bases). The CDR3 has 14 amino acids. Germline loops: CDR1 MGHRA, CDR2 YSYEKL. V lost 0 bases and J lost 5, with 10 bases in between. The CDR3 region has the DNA TGCGCCAGCAGCCAAGAACAGGGCGGGTATGGCTACACCTTC. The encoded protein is CASSQEQGGYGYTF.

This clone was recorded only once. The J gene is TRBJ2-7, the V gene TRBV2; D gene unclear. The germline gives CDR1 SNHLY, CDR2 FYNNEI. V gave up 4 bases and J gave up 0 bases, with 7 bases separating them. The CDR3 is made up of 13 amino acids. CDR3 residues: CASSVVASYEQYF. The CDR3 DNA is TGTGCCAGCAGTGTGGTGGCCTCCTACGAGCAGTACTTC.

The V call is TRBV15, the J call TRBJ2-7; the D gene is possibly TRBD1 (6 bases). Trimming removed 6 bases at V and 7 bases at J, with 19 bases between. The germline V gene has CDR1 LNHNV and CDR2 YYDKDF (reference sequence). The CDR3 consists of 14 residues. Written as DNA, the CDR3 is TGTGCCACCAGGCCCATACGGACAGCCACAGAGCAGTACTTC. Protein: CATRPIRTATEQYF.

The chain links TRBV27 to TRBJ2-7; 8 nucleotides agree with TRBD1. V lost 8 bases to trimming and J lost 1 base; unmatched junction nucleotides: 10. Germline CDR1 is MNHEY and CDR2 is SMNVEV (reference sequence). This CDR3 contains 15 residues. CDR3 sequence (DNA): TGTGCCAGCCGTCACCGGACAGGGTTTTCCTACGAGCAGTACTTC. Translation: CASRHRTGFSYEQYF.